Following are 10 T cell receptor beta chains from one sample sequenced in a study of T cell changes during pregnancy in multiple sclerosis. Sequencing was performed with immunoSEQ multiplex PCR; in TCRdb, only in-frame clones are kept and a portion is missing. Of around 30,000 clones listed, about 90% are singletons. The sample consisted of CD8+ T cells from peripheral blood mononuclear cells, taken before pregnancy. These receptors were taken from a female donor with multiple sclerosis, enrolled in a pregnancy study.

This clone appeared a single time. V gene TRBV10-3 combines with J gene TRBJ1-1, with D maybe TRBD1 (5 bases). The V gene lost 6 bases and the J gene lost 0 bases, with 14 bases spanning the gap. The CDR3 runs 15 residues. The germline V gene encodes CDR1 ENHRY and CDR2 SYGVKD. CDR3 protein: CAIRVDSTMNTEAFF. For the CDR3, the DNA is TGTGCCATCAGGGTTGACAGCACAATGAACACTGAAGCTTTCTTT.

This chain joins TRBV19 and TRBJ2-7; D possibly corresponds to TRBD2 (6 bases). This CDR3 spans 15 amino acids. V lost 5 bases, J lost 0 bases, and 14 bases lay in between. The germline gives CDR1 LNHDA, CDR2 SQIVND (reference sequence). The CDR3 DNA reads TGTGCCAGTAGTTGGCGGCTAGCGAGCTCCTACGAGCAGTACTTC. Protein product: CASSWRLASSYEQYF.

The CDR3 coding sequence is TGTGCCAGCAGTGGCCCCGCCTCTAGTGGCAATCAGCCCCAGCATTTT. Translating it yields CASSGPASSGNQPQHF. The chain carries TRBV27 and TRBJ1-5; the D is unclear. The germline V gene has CDR1 MNHEY and CDR2 SMNVEV (reference sequence). The CDR3 runs 16 residues. V was pared by 5 bases and J by 2 bases, with 16 bases between.

V and J are TRBV10-3 and TRBJ2-3, with 8 bases identical to TRBD2. The CDR3 totals 14 residues. Germline V gene data show CDR1 as ENHRY and CDR2 as SYGVKD. J lost 2 bases, V lost 8 bases, and 6 bases had no gene match. The CDR3 here is CAIQTSADTDTQYF. In nucleotides, the CDR3 is TGTGCCATCCAGACTAGCGCCGACACAGATACGCAGTATTTT.

The chain joins TRBV27 to TRBJ2-3, with 7 bases that match TRBD2. V lost 2 bases to trimming and J lost 6 bases; unmatched junction nucleotides: 8. The CDR3 is made up of 15 amino acids. CDR1 is MNHEY, CDR2 SMNVEV, per germline (reference sequence). The CDR3 loop reads CASSLVREVKDTQYF. The CDR3 DNA follows: TGTGCCAGCAGTTTAGTCCGGGAGGTAAAGGATACGCAGTATTTT.

This chain links TRBV5-4 with TRBJ2-2, with TRBD2 identical over 9 bases. Germline V CDR1 and CDR2: SGHNT, YYREEE (reference sequence). The CDR3 totals 16 residues. V shed 5 bases, J shed 6 bases, and the junction held 11 bases outside the gene matches. CDR3 nucleotide sequence: TGTGCCAGCAGGCCCGTTGGGGCGGGAGGGCCCGGGGAGCTGTTTTTT. Its protein product is CASRPVGAGGPGELFF.

The V and J genes are TRBV6-1 and TRBJ1-5, with 7 bases matching TRBD1. V lost 7 bases, J lost 8 bases, and 14 bases stayed unmatched. The length of the CDR3 is 15 residues. Germline CDR1 and CDR2: MNHNS and SASEGT. For the CDR3, the DNA is TGTGCCAGCAATTCGCGACAGGGATGGTGGGAGCCCCAGCATTTT. It specifies CASNSRQGWWEPQHF.

The chain joins TRBV29-1 to TRBJ1-1, with a tentative D call TRBD1 (5 bases). Germline assignment: CDR1 SQVTM and CDR2 ANQGSEA. Trimming pared 4 bases from V and 5 bases from J, leaving 11 bases between. CDR3 length: 12 amino acids. CDR3 in amino acids: CSVGTGETEAFF. The CDR3 coding sequence is TGCAGCGTTGGAACAGGTGAGACTGAAGCTTTCTTT. Combining the CDR3 with reference TRBV29-1 and TRBJ1-1 gives the whole variable domain SAVISQKPSRDICQRGTSLTIQCQVDSQVTMMFWYRQQPGQSLTLIATANQGSEATYESGFVIDKFPISRPNLTFSTLTVSNMSPEDSSIYLCSVGTGETEAFFGQGTRLTVV.

The chain combines TRBV19 with TRBJ2-6; D remains ambiguous. CDR3 length: 15 residues. CDR1 is LNHDA, CDR2 SQIVND, per germline (reference sequence). V was clipped by 3 bases and J by 0 bases, with 6 bases between them. CDR3 amino acids: CASSIIVSGANVLTF. As DNA, the CDR3 is TGTGCCAGTAGTATTATCGTCTCTGGGGCCAACGTCCTGACTTTC. The complete variable domain, with remaining parts taken from reference TRBV19 and TRBJ2-6, reads DGGITQSPKYLFRKEGQNVTLSCEQNLNHDAMYWYRQDPGQGLRLIYYSQIVNDFQKGDIAEGYSVSREKKESFPLTVTSAQKNPTAFYLCASSIIVSGANVLTFGAGSRLTVL.

CDR3 amino acids: CASSAQRQFLVHEQYF. CDR3 DNA sequence: TGTGCCAGCAGTGCACAAAGACAGTTCCTCGTCCACGAGCAGTACTTC. The chain carries TRBV27 and TRBJ2-7, with D maybe TRBD1 (5 bases). V was pared by 5 bases and J by 5 bases, with 22 bases between. Germline CDR1 reads MNHEY; CDR2 reads SMNVEV (reference sequence). This CDR3 spans 16 amino acids.